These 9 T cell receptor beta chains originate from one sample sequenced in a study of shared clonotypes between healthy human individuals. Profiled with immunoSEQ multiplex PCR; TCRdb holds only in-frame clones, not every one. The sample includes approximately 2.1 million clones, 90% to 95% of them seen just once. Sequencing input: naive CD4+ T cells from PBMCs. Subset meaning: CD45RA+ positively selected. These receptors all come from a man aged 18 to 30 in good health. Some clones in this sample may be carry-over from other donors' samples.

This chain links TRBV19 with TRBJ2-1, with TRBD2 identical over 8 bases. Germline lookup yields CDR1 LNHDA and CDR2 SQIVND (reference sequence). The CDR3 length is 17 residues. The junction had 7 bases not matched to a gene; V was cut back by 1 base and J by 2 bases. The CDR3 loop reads CASSIGSSGFTYNEQFF. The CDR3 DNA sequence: TGTGCCAGTAGTATAGGCTCTAGCGGGTTCACCTACAATGAGCAGTTCTTC.

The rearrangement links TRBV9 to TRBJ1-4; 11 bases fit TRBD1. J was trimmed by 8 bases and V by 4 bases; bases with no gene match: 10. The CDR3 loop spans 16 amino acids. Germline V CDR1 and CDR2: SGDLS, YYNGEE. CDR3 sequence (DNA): TGTGCCAGCAGCTACGACCCGGGACAGGGGGACGAAAAACTGTTTTTT. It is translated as CASSYDPGQGDEKLFF.

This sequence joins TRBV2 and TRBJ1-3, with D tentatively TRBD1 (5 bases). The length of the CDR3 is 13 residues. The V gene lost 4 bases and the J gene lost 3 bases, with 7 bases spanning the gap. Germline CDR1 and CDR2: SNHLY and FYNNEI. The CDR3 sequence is CASSVRDGNTIYF. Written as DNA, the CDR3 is TGTGCCAGCAGTGTCAGGGATGGAAACACCATATATTTT.

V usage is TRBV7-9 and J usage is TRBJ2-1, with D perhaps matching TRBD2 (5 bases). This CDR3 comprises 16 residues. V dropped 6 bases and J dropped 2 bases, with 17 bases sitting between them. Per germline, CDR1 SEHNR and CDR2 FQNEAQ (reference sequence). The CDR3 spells CASSRIDYSAYNEQFF. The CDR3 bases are TGTGCCAGCAGTCGAATAGACTACTCTGCCTACAATGAGCAGTTCTTC.

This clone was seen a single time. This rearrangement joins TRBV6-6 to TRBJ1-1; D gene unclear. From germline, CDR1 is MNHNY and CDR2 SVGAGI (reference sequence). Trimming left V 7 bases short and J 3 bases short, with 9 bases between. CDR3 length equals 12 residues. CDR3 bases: TGTGCCAGCATAAGACGGGACACTGAAGCTTTCTTT. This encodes CASIRRDTEAFF.

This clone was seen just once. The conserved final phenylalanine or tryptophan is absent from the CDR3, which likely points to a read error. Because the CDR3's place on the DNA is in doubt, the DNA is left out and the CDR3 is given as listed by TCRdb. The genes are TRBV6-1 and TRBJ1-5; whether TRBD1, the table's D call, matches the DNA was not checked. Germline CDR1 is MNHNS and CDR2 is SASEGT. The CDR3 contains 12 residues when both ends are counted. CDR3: CASSDPPFASRV.

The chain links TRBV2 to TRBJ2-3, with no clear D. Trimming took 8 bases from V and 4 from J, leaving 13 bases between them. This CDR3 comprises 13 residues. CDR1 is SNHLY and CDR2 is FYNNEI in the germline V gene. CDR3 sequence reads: CASGLNDPDTQYF. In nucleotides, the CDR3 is TGTGCCAGCGGCTTAAATGACCCAGATACGCAGTATTTT.

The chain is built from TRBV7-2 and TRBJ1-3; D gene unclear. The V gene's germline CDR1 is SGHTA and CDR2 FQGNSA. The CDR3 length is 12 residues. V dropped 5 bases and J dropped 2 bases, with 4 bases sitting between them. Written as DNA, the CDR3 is TGTGCCAGCAGCATCGCTGGAAACACCATATATTTT. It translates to CASSIAGNTIYF.

The CDR3, as DNA: TGTGCCAGCAGGCAGACAGGGGGCTCTGGAAACACCATATATTTT. Translated, it gives CASRQTGGSGNTIYF. V and J are TRBV7-9 and TRBJ1-3; 9 bases align to TRBD1. V lost 6 bases to trimming and J lost 0 bases; unmatched junction nucleotides: 3. The CDR3 extends over 15 amino acids. Germline V CDR1 and CDR2: SEHNR, FQNEAQ (reference sequence).